This is a list of T cell receptor beta chains from one sample in a study of blood T cell repertoires in COVID-19. Profiling relied on immunoSEQ multiplex PCR, and the TCRdb table lists in-frame clones only, not all of them. The sample carries 150,000 to 200,000 clones, approximately 90% recorded once. Sequenced material: peripheral blood. Every receptor here comes from a man in his late teens or twenties with acute or convalescent COVID-19. The CDR3 runs from the conserved cysteine through the conserved F or W. D genes are given only for firm matches. Where a row states a size, it is once, few, many or the class of an expanded clone; other rows omit it.

v_call,j_call,d_call,clone_size,cdr3_length,cdr3_aa,cdr3_nt
TRBV5-4,TRBJ1-2,.,.,15,CASSLDRQGIGGYTF,TGTGCCAGCAGCTTGGATAGGCAGGGGATCGGTGGCTACACCTTC
TRBV24-1,TRBJ2-3,TRBD2,.,16,CATSDPLAGGMNTQYF,TGTGCCACCAGTGATCCCCTAGCGGGGGGGATGAATACGCAGTATTTT
TRBV5-1,TRBJ2-7,TRBD1,.,15,CASSPWDRTSYEQYF,TGCGCCAGCAGCCCCTGGGACAGAACCTCCTACGAGCAGTACTTC
TRBV10-2,TRBJ1-1,.,few,12,CASSYMNTEAFF,TGCGCCAGCAGTTATATGAACACTGAAGCTTTCTTT
TRBV2,TRBJ1-6,.,.,13,CASSEDEDSPLHF,TGTGCCAGCAGTGAAGATGAGGATTCACCCCTCCACTTT
TRBV24-1,TRBJ1-5,.,.,15,CATSEPGTDGQPQHF,TGTGCCACCAGTGAGCCGGGAACAGACGGGCAGCCCCAGCATTTT
TRBV6-2/TRBV6-3,TRBJ1-1,.,.,14,CASSYSTVNTEAFF,TGTGCCAGCAGTTACAGTACGGTGAACACTGAAGCTTTCTTT
TRBV5-1,TRBJ2-1,TRBD1,.,14,CASSRGQGVNEQFF,TGCGCCAGCAGCAGGGGACAGGGGGTCAATGAGCAGTTCTTC
TRBV15,TRBJ1-4,TRBD1,.,17,CATSRVGSGTADEKLFF,TGTGCCACCAGCAGAGTTGGGAGTGGGACAGCTGATGAAAAACTGTTTTTT
TRBV5-6,TRBJ1-3,.,.,16,CASSRRHSHSGNTIYF,TGTGCCAGCAGCCGGAGGCACTCTCACTCTGGAAACACCATATATTTT
TRBV5-1,TRBJ1-1,.,.,15,CASSRRGRDDTEAFF,TGCGCCAGCAGCCGACGAGGGAGGGATGACACTGAAGCTTTCTTT
TRBV10-2,TRBJ1-2,TRBD1,.,14,CASSSGQGRYGYTF,TGCGCCAGCAGTTCGGGACAGGGAAGGTATGGCTACACCTTC
TRBV6-1,TRBJ2-6,TRBD2,.,16,CASSEARGAGANVLTF,TGTGCCAGCAGTGAAGCCCGGGGGGCTGGGGCCAACGTCCTGACTTTC
TRBV9,TRBJ1-1,.,.,14,CASSQLGMNTEAFF,TGTGCCAGCAGCCAACTCGGGATGAACACTGAAGCTTTCTTT
TRBV5-5,TRBJ1-2,TRBD1,.,14,CASSPGTGDSGYTF,TGTGCCAGCAGCCCTGGGACAGGGGACTCGGGCTACACCTTC
TRBV19,TRBJ1-5,.,.,12,CASSIDLRQKHF,TGTGCCAGTAGTATAGATCTAAGACAGAAACATTTT
TRBV4-1,TRBJ2-5,TRBD2,.,14,CASSQGGGWETQYF,TGCGCCAGCAGCCAGGGGGGGGGATGGGAGACCCAGTACTTC
TRBV19,TRBJ1-1,TRBD1,.,14,CASRRRAGGDEAFF,TGTGCCAGCAGGCGGCGGGCAGGGGGCGATGAAGCTTTCTTT
TRBV23-1,TRBJ1-1,.,.,12,CASSQSGHEAFF,TGCGCCAGCAGTCAATCGGGGCATGAAGCTTTCTTT
TRBV18,TRBJ2-7,TRBD1,.,14,CASSAGTGSYEQYF,TGTGCCAGCTCGGCCGGGACAGGGTCCTACGAGCAGTACTTC
TRBV27,TRBJ1-5,.,.,19,CASSSLRNLTPYSNQPQHF,TGTGCCAGCAGTTCACTCCGCAACCTGACACCTTATAGCAATCAGCCCCAGCATTTT
TRBV5-1,TRBJ1-1,TRBD1,.,16,CASSFITGGENTEAFF,TGCGCCAGCAGCTTTATTACAGGGGGAGAGAACACTGAAGCTTTCTTT
TRBV19,TRBJ2-2,.,.,16,CASSIVAGQNTGELFF,TGTGCCAGTAGTATAGTAGCAGGACAGAACACCGGGGAGCTGTTTTTT
TRBV25-1,TRBJ1-4,.,.,13,CASSESTVQKLFF,TGTGCCAGCAGTGAATCGACAGTCCAGAAACTGTTTTTT
TRBV18,TRBJ1-1,TRBD1,.,14,CASSPQAGGTEAFF,TGTGCCAGCTCACCACAAGCAGGGGGCACTGAAGCTTTCTTT
TRBV10-2,TRBJ2-2,.,.,15,CASSEVRPNTGELFF,TGCGCCAGCAGTGAGGTGCGTCCGAACACCGGGGAGCTGTTTTTT
TRBV19,TRBJ1-1,.,.,15,CASTIGVGLNTEAFF,TGTGCCAGTACCATAGGAGTGGGTCTGAACACTGAAGCTTTCTTT
TRBV5-1,TRBJ2-5,TRBD1,.,18,CASSLAVGIGGGGETQYF,TGCGCCAGCAGCTTGGCCGTTGGGATAGGGGGCGGAGGAGAGACCCAGTACTTC
TRBV5-1,TRBJ2-3,TRBD2,.,17,CASSLPLAGLSTDTQYF,TGCGCCAGCAGCTTACCTCTAGCGGGTCTGAGCACAGATACGCAGTATTTT
TRBV5-6,TRBJ1-1,TRBD1,.,15,CASSPGQEQNTEAFF,TGTGCCAGCAGCCCCGGACAGGAACAGAACACTGAAGCTTTCTTT
TRBV6-6,TRBJ1-3,.,.,16,CASSYSGGYSGNTIYF,TGTGCCAGCAGTTACTCGGGAGGGTACTCTGGAAACACCATATATTTT
TRBV9,TRBJ1-2,.,.,14,CASSRSQGDYGYTF,TGTGCCAGCAGCAGATCACAGGGAGACTATGGCTACACCTTC
TRBV2,TRBJ2-3,.,.,15,CASTLRQVSTDTQYF,TGTGCCAGCACCCTACGACAGGTTAGCACAGATACGCAGTATTTT
TRBV4-2,TRBJ2-1,TRBD2,.,16,CASSQGTSGSDNEQFF,TGTGCCAGCAGCCAAGGGACTAGCGGGAGCGACAATGAGCAGTTCTTC
TRBV27,TRBJ1-1,.,.,14,CASSLSPEYTEAFF,TGTGCCAGCAGTTTATCGCCAGAATACACTGAAGCTTTCTTT
TRBV24-1,TRBJ1-2,TRBD1,.,15,CATSEAGTGTYGYTF,TGTGCCACCAGTGAGGCCGGGACAGGGACCTATGGCTACACCTTC
TRBV6-5,TRBJ1-5,.,few,14,CASSRQISNQPQHF,TGTGCCAGCAGTCGACAGATTAGCAATCAGCCCCAGCATTTT
TRBV19,TRBJ2-7,.,.,13,CASSIQGTYEQYF,TGTGCCAGTAGTATTCAGGGAACCTACGAGCAGTACTTC
TRBV30,TRBJ1-1,.,.,13,CAWRSHLNTEAFF,TGTGCCTGGAGGAGCCATCTGAACACTGAAGCTTTCTTT
TRBV9,TRBJ2-2,.,.,14,CASSGRPPTGELFF,TGTGCCAGCAGCGGGCGGCCACCCACCGGGGAGCTGTTTTTT
TRBV29-1,TRBJ2-7,TRBD2,.,15,CSVLKLAGSTYEQYF,TGCAGCGTTTTAAAACTAGCGGGAAGTACCTACGAGCAGTACTTC
TRBV12-3/TRBV12-4,TRBJ2-7,TRBD1,.,12,CASSLIQGKQYF,TGTGCCAGCAGTTTAATACAGGGGAAGCAGTACTTC
TRBV6-5,TRBJ1-1,.,.,13,CASSPRQNTEAFF,TGTGCCAGCAGTCCCCGACAGAACACTGAAGCTTTCTTT
TRBV9,TRBJ1-4,TRBD1,.,15,CASSPGDRGSEKLFF,TGTGCCAGCAGCCCCGGGGACAGGGGGTCTGAAAAACTGTTTTTT
TRBV25-1,TRBJ2-2,.,.,14,CASSEVQTTGELFF,TGTGCCAGCAGTGAAGTACAGACCACCGGGGAGCTGTTTTTT
TRBV4-1,TRBJ1-2,TRBD1,.,15,CASRTPGQGAGGYTF,TGCGCCAGCAGAACCCCGGGACAGGGGGCTGGCGGCTACACCTTC
TRBV13,TRBJ2-7,.,.,14,CASSLRRISYEQYF,TGTGCCAGCAGCCTCCGGCGGATCTCCTACGAGCAGTACTTC
TRBV6-8,TRBJ2-1,TRBD2,.,15,CASTLLAGLSGEQFF,TGTGCCAGCACACTGCTAGCGGGACTATCGGGTGAGCAGTTCTTC
TRBV3-1/TRBV3-2,TRBJ1-4,TRBD1,.,15,CASSQGEGAYEKLFF,TGTGCCAGCAGCCAAGGTGAGGGGGCGTATGAAAAACTGTTTTTT
TRBV6-5,TRBJ2-7,.,.,13,CASSMAEFYEQYF,TGTGCCAGCAGTATGGCGGAGTTCTACGAGCAGTACTTC
TRBV30,TRBJ2-3,TRBD2,.,15,CAWQPGLGGWDTQYF,TGTGCCTGGCAACCGGGACTAGGGGGGTGGGATACGCAGTATTTT
TRBV19,TRBJ2-7,TRBD1,.,13,CASRTTGSHEQYF,TGTGCCAGTAGAACGACAGGGTCCCACGAGCAGTACTTC
TRBV24-1,TRBJ1-5,.,.,13,CATSDYGGQPQHF,TGTGCCACCAGTGATTACGGGGGGCAGCCCCAGCATTTT
TRBV5-4,TRBJ2-7,.,.,12,CASSSSGQKQYF,TGTGCCAGCAGCTCGTCAGGACAGAAGCAGTACTTC
TRBV7-8,TRBJ1-2,.,.,17,CASSLVIRDTGPYGYTF,TGTGCCAGCAGCTTAGTTATTAGGGACACCGGGCCCTATGGCTACACCTTC
TRBV5-1,TRBJ2-7,.,.,18,CASSWGLILGATSYEQYF,TGCGCCAGCAGCTGGGGCTTGATTTTAGGGGCCACTTCCTACGAGCAGTACTTC
TRBV30,TRBJ2-2,TRBD2,.,14,CAWSAGANTGELFF,TGTGCCTGGAGCGCGGGGGCGAACACCGGGGAGCTGTTTTTT